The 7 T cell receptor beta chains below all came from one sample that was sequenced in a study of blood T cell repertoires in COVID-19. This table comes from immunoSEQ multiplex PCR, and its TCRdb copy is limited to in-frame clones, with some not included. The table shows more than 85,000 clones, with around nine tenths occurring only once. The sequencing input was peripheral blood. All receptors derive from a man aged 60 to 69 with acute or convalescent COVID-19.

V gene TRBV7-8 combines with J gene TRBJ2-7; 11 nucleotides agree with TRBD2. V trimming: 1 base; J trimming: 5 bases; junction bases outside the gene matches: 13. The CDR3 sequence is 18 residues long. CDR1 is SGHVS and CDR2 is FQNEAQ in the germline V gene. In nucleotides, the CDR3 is TGTGCCAGCAGCTTAGGCCTAGCGGGAGGTGTCCTAAGCGACGAGCAGTACTTC. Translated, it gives CASSLGLAGGVLSDEQYF.

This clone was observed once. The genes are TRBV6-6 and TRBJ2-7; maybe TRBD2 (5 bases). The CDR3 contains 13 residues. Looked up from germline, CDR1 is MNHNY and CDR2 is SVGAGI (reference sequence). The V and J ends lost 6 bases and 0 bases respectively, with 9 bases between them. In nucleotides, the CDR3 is TGTGCCAGCAGGGACGGAGGCTCCTACGAGCAGTACTTC. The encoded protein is CASRDGGSYEQYF.

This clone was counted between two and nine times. DNA for the CDR3: TGTGCCAGCAGCCAAGTCTCGAGTGGGACCCAGTACTTC. This sequence encodes CASSQVSSGTQYF. This chain joins TRBV3-1 (or the pseudogene TRBV3-2) and TRBJ2-5; D is uncertain. Germline V lookup: CDR1 LGHDT, CDR2 YNNKEL (reference sequence). V was trimmed by 1 base and J by 7 bases, leaving 10 bases between them. CDR3 length: 13 residues.

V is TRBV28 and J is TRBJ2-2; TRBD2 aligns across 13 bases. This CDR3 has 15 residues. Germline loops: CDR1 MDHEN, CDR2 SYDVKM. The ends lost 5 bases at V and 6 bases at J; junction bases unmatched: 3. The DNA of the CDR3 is TGTGCCAGCAGTCGGACTAGCGGGAGTGCCGGGGAGCTGTTTTTT. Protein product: CASSRTSGSAGELFF.

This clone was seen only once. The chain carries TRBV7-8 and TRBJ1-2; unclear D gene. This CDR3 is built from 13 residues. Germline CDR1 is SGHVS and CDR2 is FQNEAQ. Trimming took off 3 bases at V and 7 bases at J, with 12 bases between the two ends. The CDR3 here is CASSLEHTGGYTF. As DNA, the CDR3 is TGTGCCAGCAGCTTGGAACACACGGGTGGCTACACCTTC.

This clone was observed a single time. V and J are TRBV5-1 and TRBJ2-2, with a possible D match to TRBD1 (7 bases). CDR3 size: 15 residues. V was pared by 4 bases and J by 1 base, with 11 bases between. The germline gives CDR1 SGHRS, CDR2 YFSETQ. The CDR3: CASSTQGGNTGELFF. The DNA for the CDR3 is TGCGCCAGCAGCACGCAGGGGGGGAACACCGGGGAGCTGTTTTTT.

In nucleotides, the CDR3 is TGTGCCAGCGCCATGGCAGGGCGCACAGATACGCAGTATTTT. Translating it yields CASAMAGRTDTQYF. The chain recombines TRBV6-6 with TRBJ2-3, with D maybe TRBD1 (5 bases). The germline gives CDR1 MNHNY, CDR2 SVGAGI (reference sequence). Trimming removed 8 bases at V and 1 base at J, with 13 bases between. The length of the CDR3 is 14 residues.